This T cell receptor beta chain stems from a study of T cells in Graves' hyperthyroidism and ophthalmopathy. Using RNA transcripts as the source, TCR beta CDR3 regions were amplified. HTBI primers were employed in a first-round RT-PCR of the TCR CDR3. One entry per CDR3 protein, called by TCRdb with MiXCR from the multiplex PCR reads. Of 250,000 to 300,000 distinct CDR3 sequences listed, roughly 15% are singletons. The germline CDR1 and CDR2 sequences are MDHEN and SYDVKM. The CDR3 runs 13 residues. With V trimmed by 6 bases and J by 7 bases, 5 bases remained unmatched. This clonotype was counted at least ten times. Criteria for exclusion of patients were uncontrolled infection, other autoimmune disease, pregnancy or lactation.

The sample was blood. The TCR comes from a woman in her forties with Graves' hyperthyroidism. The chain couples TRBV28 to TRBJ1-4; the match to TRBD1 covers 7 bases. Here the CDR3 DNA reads TGTGCCAGCAGGCCTCAGGGGGGTGAAAAACTGTTTTTT. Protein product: CASRPQGGEKLFF.